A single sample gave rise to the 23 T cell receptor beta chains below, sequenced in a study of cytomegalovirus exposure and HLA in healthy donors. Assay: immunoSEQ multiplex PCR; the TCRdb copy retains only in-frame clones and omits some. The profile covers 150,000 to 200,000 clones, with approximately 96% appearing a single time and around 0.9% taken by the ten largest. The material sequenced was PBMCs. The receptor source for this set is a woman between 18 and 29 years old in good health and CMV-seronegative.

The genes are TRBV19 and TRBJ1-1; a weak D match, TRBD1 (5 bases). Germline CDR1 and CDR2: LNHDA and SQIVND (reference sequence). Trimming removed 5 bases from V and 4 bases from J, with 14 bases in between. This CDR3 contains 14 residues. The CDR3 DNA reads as TGTGCCAGTAGTGTCATGCAGGGCGGCACTGAAGCTTTCTTT. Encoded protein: CASSVMQGGTEAFF.

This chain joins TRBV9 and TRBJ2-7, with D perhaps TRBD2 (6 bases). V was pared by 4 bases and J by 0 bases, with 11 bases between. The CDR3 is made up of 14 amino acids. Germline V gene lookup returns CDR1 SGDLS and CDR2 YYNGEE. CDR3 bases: TGTGCCAGCAGCCCCCTGGACTACTCCTACGAGCAGTACTTC. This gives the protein CASSPLDYSYEQYF.

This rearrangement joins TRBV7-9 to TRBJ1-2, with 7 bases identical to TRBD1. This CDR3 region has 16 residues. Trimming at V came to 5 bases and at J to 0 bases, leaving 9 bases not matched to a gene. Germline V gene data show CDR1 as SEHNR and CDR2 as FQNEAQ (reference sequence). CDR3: CASSPSRDRPNYGYTF. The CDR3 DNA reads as TGTGCCAGCAGCCCCAGTAGGGACAGACCTAACTATGGCTACACCTTC.

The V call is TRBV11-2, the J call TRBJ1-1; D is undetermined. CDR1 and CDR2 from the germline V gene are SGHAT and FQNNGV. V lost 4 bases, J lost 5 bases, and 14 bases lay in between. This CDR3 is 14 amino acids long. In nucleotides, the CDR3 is TGTGCCAGCAGCTCCAGTCCGGCCGGGACTGAAGCTTTCTTT. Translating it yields CASSSSPAGTEAFF.

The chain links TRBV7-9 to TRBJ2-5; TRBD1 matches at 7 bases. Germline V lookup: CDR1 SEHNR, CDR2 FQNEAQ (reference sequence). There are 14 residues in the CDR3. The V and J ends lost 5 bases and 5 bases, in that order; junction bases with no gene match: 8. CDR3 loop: CASSHSTGPETQYF. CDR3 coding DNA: TGTGCCAGCAGCCATTCGACAGGGCCGGAGACCCAGTACTTC.

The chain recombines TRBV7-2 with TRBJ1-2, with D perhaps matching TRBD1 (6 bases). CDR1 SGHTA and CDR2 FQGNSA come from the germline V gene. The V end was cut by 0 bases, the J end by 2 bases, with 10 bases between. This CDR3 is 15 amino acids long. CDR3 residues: CASSLAQGTNYGYTF. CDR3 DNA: TGTGCCAGCAGCTTAGCGCAGGGGACAAACTATGGCTACACCTTC.

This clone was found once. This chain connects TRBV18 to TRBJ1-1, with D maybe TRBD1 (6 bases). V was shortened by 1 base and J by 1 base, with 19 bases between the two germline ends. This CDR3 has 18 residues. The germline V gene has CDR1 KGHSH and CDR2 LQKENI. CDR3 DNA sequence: TGTGCCAGCTCACCACTCCGGCAAACCGGGACAACGAACACTGAAGCTTTCTTT. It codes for CASSPLRQTGTTNTEAFF.

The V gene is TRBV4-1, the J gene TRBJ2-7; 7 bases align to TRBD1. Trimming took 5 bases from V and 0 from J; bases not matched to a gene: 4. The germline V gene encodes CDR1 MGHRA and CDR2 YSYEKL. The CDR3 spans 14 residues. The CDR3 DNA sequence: TGCGCCAGCAGCGTCCGGGACAGCTCCTACGAGCAGTACTTC. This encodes CASSVRDSSYEQYF.

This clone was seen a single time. The CDR3 DNA is TGCGCCAGCAGCCAAGCTCGGGACATCAGTTACGAGCAGTACTTC. It specifies CASSQARDISYEQYF. This chain links TRBV4-1 with TRBJ2-7; the D gene is possibly TRBD1 (6 bases). Per germline, CDR1 MGHRA and CDR2 YSYEKL. Trimming took off 1 base at V and 4 bases at J, with 14 bases between the two ends. This CDR3 is built from 15 residues.

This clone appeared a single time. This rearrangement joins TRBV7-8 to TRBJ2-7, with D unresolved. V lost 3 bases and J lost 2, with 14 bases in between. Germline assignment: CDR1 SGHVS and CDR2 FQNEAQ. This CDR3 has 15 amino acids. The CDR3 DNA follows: TGTGCCAGCAGCTTGGTGGCAGGTTATCCCTACGAGCAGTACTTC. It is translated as CASSLVAGYPYEQYF.

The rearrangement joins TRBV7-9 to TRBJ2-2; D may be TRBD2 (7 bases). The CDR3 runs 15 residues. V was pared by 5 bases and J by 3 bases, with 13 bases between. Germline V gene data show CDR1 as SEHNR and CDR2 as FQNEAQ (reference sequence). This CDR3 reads CASSGRGDDTGELFF. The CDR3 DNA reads TGTGCCAGCAGCGGGAGGGGGGACGACACCGGGGAGCTGTTTTTT.

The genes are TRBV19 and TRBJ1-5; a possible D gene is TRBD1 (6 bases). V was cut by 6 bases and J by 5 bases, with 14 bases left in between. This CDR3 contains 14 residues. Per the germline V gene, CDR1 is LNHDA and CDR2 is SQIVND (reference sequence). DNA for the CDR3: TGTGCCAGTAGCTACAGGGTTGGAGATCAGCCCCAGCATTTT. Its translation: CASSYRVGDQPQHF.

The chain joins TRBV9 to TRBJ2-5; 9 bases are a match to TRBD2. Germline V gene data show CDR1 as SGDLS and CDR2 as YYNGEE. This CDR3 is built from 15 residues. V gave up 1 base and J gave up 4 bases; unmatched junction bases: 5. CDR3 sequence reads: CASSVRSGGPETQYF. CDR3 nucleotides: TGTGCCAGCAGCGTACGAAGCGGGGGGCCAGAGACCCAGTACTTC.

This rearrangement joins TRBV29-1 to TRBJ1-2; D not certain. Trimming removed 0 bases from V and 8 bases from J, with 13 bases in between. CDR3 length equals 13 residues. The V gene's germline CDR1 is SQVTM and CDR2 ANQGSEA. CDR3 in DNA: TGCAGCGTTGAAGATAGAAAAGGGAGGGGCTACACCTTC. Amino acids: CSVEDRKGRGYTF. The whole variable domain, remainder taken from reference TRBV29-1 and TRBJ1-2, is SAVISQKPSRDICQRGTSLTIQCQVDSQVTMMFWYRQQPGQSLTLIATANQGSEATYESGFVIDKFPISRPNLTFSTLTVSNMSPEDSSIYLCSVEDRKGRGYTFGSGTRLTVV.

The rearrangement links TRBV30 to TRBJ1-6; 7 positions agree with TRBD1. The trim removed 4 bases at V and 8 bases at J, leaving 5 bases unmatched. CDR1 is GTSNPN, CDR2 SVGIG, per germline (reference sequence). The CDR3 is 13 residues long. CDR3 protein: CAWTGQADSPLHF. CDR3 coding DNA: TGTGCCTGGACCGGACAGGCAGATTCACCCCTCCACTTT.

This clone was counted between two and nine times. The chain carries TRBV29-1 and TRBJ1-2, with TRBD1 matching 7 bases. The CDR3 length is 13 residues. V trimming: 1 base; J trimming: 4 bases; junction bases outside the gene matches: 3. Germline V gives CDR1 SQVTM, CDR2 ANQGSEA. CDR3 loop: CSVEGQGVYGYTF. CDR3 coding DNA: TGCAGCGTTGAAGGGCAGGGGGTCTATGGCTACACCTTC. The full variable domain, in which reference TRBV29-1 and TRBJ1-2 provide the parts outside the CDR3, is SAVISQKPSRDICQRGTSLTIQCQVDSQVTMMFWYRQQPGQSLTLIATANQGSEATYESGFVIDKFPISRPNLTFSTLTVSNMSPEDSSIYLCSVEGQGVYGYTFGSGTRLTVV.

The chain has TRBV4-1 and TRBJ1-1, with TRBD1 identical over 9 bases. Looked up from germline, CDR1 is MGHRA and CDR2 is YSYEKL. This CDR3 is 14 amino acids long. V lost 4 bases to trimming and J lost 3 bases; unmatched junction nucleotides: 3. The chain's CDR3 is CASSRTGVDTEAFF. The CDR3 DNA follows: TGCGCCAGCAGCCGGACAGGGGTAGACACTGAAGCTTTCTTT.

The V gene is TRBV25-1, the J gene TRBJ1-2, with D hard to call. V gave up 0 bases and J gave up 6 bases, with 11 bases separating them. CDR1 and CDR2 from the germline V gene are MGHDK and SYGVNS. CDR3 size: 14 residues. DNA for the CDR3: TGTGCCAGCAGTGAATACGGCGGGCTTGATGGCTACACCTTC. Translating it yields CASSEYGGLDGYTF.

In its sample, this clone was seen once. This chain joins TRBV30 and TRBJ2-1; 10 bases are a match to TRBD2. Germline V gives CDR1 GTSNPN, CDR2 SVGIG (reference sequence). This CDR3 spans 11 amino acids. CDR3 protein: CSGGAENEQFF. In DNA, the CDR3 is TGTAGCGGGGGGGCTGAGAATGAGCAGTTCTTC.

CDR3 amino acids: CASRATGGVGELFF. The CDR3 nucleotides read TGTGCCAGCAGGGCTACAGGGGGGGTCGGGGAGCTGTTTTTT. The J gene is TRBJ2-2, the V gene TRBV2; possibly TRBD1 for D (8 bases). In germline, CDR1 is SNHLY, CDR2 FYNNEI. CDR3 length: 14 residues. V lost 6 bases and J 7 bases, leaving 15 bases between the germline ends.

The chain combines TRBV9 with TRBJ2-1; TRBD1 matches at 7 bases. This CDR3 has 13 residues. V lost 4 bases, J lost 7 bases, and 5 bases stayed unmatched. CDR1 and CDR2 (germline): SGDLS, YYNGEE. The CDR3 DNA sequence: TGTGCCAGCAGCCCCGAGACAGGGAATGAGCAGTTCTTC. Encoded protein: CASSPETGNEQFF.

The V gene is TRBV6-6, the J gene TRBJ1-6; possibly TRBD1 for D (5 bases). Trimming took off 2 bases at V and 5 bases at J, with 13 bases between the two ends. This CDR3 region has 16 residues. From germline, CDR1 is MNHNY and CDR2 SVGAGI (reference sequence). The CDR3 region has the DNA TGTGCCAGCAGTTACCTCAGGGCTCGGGATAATTCACCCCTCCACTTT. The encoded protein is CASSYLRARDNSPLHF.

The CDR3 sequence is CASSSDRFNYEQYF. The CDR3 nucleotides read TGTGCCAGCAGTTCGGACAGGTTTAACTACGAGCAGTACTTC. V and J are TRBV6-5 and TRBJ2-7; 7 bases agree with TRBD1. The CDR3 has 14 amino acids. Germline V gene lookup returns CDR1 MNHEY and CDR2 SVGAGI. V lost 4 bases to trimming and J lost 3 bases; unmatched junction nucleotides: 6.